Below are 22 T cell receptor beta chains sequenced from a single sample in a study of T cells in Graves' hyperthyroidism and ophthalmopathy. RNA transcripts provided the source from which TCR beta CDR3 regions were amplified. RT-PCR in the first round (using the HTBI primer set) targeted the TCR CDR3. Each CDR3 protein is one row after TCRdb ran MiXCR on the multiplex PCR reads. Among more than 500,000 distinct CDR3 sequences listed, 15% to 20% were seen once. What was sequenced was blood. All receptors derive from a woman in her thirties with Graves' hyperthyroidism.

This clonotype came up a few times. This chain links TRBV20-1 with TRBJ2-7; D ambiguous. The V end was cut by 0 bases, the J end by 3 bases, with 15 bases between. The CDR3 length is 15 residues. Germline CDR1 DFQATT, CDR2 SNEGSKA (reference sequence). The CDR3 spells CSAREPLRAIYEQYF. The CDR3, as DNA: TGCAGTGCTAGAGAGCCTCTCCGGGCGATCTACGAGCAGTACTTC.

This clonotype was observed a few times. The chain combines TRBV2 with TRBJ1-2; D might be TRBD1 (5 bases). Per germline, CDR1 SNHLY and CDR2 FYNNEI. CDR3 length: 14 residues. V lost 5 bases to trimming and J lost 4 bases, with 14 bases between them. The CDR3 DNA reads as TGTGCCAGCAGTACCAGGGTCCCCCCCTATGGCTACACCTTC. Protein sequence: CASSTRVPPYGYTF.

This clonotype was counted at least ten times. The chain combines TRBV28 with TRBJ2-7; the D gene is possibly TRBD1 (5 bases). The V end lost 4 bases, the J end lost 3 bases, and 13 bases lay between the germline ends. CDR3 size: 14 residues. Germline CDR1 and CDR2: MDHEN and SYDVKM. The CDR3: CASSYATESYEQYF. The DNA for the CDR3 is TGTGCCAGCAGTTACGCGACAGAAAGCTACGAGCAGTACTTC.

The J gene is TRBJ2-2, the V gene TRBV20-1; 7 bases agree with TRBD2. This CDR3 spans 14 amino acids. The germline gives CDR1 DFQATT, CDR2 SNEGSKA (reference sequence). V trimming: 2 bases; J trimming: 5 bases; junction bases outside the gene matches: 5. The chain's CDR3 is CSARLLARTGELFF. CDR3 sequence (DNA): TGCAGTGCTAGACTACTAGCGAGGACCGGGGAGCTGTTTTTT.

This clonotype was observed many times. V gene TRBV28 combines with J gene TRBJ1-1, with a tentative D call TRBD1 (6 bases). The CDR3 has 14 residues. CDR1 and CDR2 (germline): MDHEN, SYDVKM. Trimming left V 8 bases short and J 3 bases short, with 16 bases between. The CDR3 loop reads CASGQTGLDTEAFF. The CDR3 DNA reads as TGTGCCAGCGGCCAGACAGGTTTGGACACTGAAGCTTTCTTT. Filled out from reference TRBV28 and TRBJ1-1, the complete variable domain reads DVKVTQSSRYLVKRTGEKVFLECVQDMDHENMFWYRQDPGLGLRLIYFSYDVKMKEKGDIPEGYSVSREKKERFSLILESASTNQTSMYLCASGQTGLDTEAFFGQGTRLTVV.

J is TRBJ2-1 and V is TRBV6-1; D gene unclear. The V end was cut by 1 base, the J end by 10 bases, with 17 bases between. This CDR3 is built from 15 residues. Germline V gives CDR1 MNHNS, CDR2 SASEGT. CDR3 loop: CASSEGIRGKEEQFF. CDR3 in DNA: TGTGCCAGCAGTGAAGGTATTAGAGGTAAAGAAGAGCAGTTCTTC.

This clonotype was observed at least ten times. The chain has TRBV30 and TRBJ2-5, with D tentatively TRBD2 (5 bases). Per the germline V gene, CDR1 is GTSNPN and CDR2 is SVGIG (reference sequence). This CDR3 contains 14 residues. Trimming took off 3 bases at V and 2 bases at J, with 13 bases between the two ends. The CDR3 spells CAWRAKRSQETQYF. DNA for the CDR3: TGTGCCTGGAGGGCCAAGCGGTCTCAAGAGACCCAGTACTTC.

This clonotype has just a few counts. The chain has TRBV2 and TRBJ2-2, with 7 bases aligning to TRBD2. The CDR3 spans 14 residues. V lost 4 bases and J lost 4; bases outside the gene matches: 3. Germline V gives CDR1 SNHLY, CDR2 FYNNEI. The CDR3 bases are TGTGCCAGCAGTGCTGGCGGGGGCACCGGGGAGCTGTTTTTT. Translated, it gives CASSAGGGTGELFF.

This clonotype has a count of ten or more. The genes are TRBV6-1 and TRBJ1-5; D unresolved. V was trimmed by 0 bases and J by 2 bases, leaving 11 bases between them. Germline CDR1 MNHNS, CDR2 SASEGT. The CDR3 spans 16 residues. CDR3 DNA: TGTGCCAGCAGTGAAGCGCCCGGGGTTGGCAATCAGCCCCAGCATTTT. Residues: CASSEAPGVGNQPQHF.

The rearrangement uses TRBV6-1 and TRBJ1-1; weak D call: TRBD1 (6 bases). CDR1 is MNHNS and CDR2 is SASEGT in the germline V gene. V lost 5 bases and J lost 4, with 17 bases in between. The CDR3 runs to 15 residues. This CDR3 is CASSTPGRGGTEAFF. CDR3 bases: TGTGCCAGCAGTACCCCTGGCCGAGGGGGCACTGAAGCTTTCTTT.

This clonotype was counted many times. This chain joins TRBV12-5 and TRBJ2-7; D may match TRBD1 or TRBD2 (5 bases each). Trimming removed 7 bases at V and 2 bases at J, with 18 bases between. Germline loops: CDR1 LGHNT, CDR2 FRNRAP. The CDR3 spans 15 residues. The CDR3 sequence: CASAPSGMGAYEQYF. CDR3 bases: TGTGCTAGTGCCCCAAGCGGAATGGGGGCCTACGAGCAGTACTTC.

The rearrangement links TRBV5-1 to TRBJ2-5; D unclear. The ends were cut back, 2 bases at V and 4 bases at J, with 9 bases in the middle. Per the germline V gene, CDR1 is SGHRS and CDR2 is YFSETQ. CDR3 size: 13 residues. This CDR3 reads CASSFDSGETQYF. The CDR3 DNA sequence: TGCGCCAGCAGCTTTGATAGTGGAGAGACCCAGTACTTC.

This clonotype has ten or more counts. CDR3: CASSDGRAPEAFF. In nucleotides, the CDR3 is TGTGCCAGCAGTGACGGCAGGGCCCCTGAAGCTTTCTTT. The chain has TRBV2 and TRBJ1-1; maybe TRBD1 (5 bases). The V gene lost 3 bases and the J gene lost 6 bases, with 11 bases spanning the gap. The CDR3 spans 13 residues. The germline CDR1 and CDR2 sequences are SNHLY and FYNNEI.

This clonotype was observed many times. The genes are TRBV28 and TRBJ2-7; possibly TRBD2 for D (5 bases). This CDR3 comprises 13 residues. The V end was cut by 5 bases, the J end by 6 bases, with 14 bases between. Germline V gene lookup returns CDR1 MDHEN and CDR2 SYDVKM. DNA for the CDR3: TGTGCCAGCAGTGTCCTTCCAGAGGGCGAGCAGTACTTC. This gives the protein CASSVLPEGEQYF.

There are many counts of this clonotype. The chain combines TRBV20-1 with TRBJ2-5, with a possible D match to TRBD1 (5 bases). Germline CDR1 and CDR2: DFQATT and SNEGSKA (reference sequence). This CDR3 has 14 residues. Trimming stripped 0 bases from V and 0 bases from J, with 8 bases between. The CDR3 loop reads CSARDPTDQETQYF. The DNA for the CDR3 is TGCAGTGCTAGAGATCCGACAGACCAAGAGACCCAGTACTTC.

The table lists this clonotype with a few counts. The V and J genes are TRBV5-1 and TRBJ1-4; TRBD1 matches 7 bases. V shed 3 bases and J 8 bases; nucleotides not matched to a gene: 10. This CDR3 comprises 15 residues. CDR1 is SGHRS, CDR2 YFSETQ, per germline. The CDR3 DNA is TGCGCCAGCAGCTCGCGGGGGGACAGCGGCGAAAAACTGTTTTTT. Translated: CASSSRGDSGEKLFF.

This clonotype was observed many times. The chain combines TRBV18 with TRBJ1-5, with 7 positions matching TRBD1. With 5 bases clipped from V and 6 bases from J, the junction kept 10 bases outside the gene matches. Germline CDR1 and CDR2: KGHSH and LQKENI. The CDR3 runs to 15 residues. CDR3 sequence reads: CASSGATGRTQPQHF. CDR3 sequence (DNA): TGTGCCAGCTCAGGCGCGACAGGGCGGACTCAGCCCCAGCATTTT.

This clonotype was seen repeatedly, ten times or more. CDR3 bases: TGTGCCATCAGGGACAGCTCTGGGGCCAACGTCCTGACTTTC. It encodes CAIRDSSGANVLTF. The V gene is TRBV10-3, the J gene TRBJ2-6; D may be TRBD1 (6 bases). The CDR3 has 14 amino acids. Germline V CDR1 and CDR2: ENHRY, SYGVKD. Trimming took 6 bases from V and 0 from J, leaving 6 bases between them.

This clonotype has a count of ten or more. The chain is built from TRBV2 and TRBJ2-3; 12 positions match TRBD2. V shed 7 bases and J 2 bases; nucleotides not matched to a gene: 4. Germline V gene data show CDR1 as SNHLY and CDR2 as FYNNEI. The CDR3 spans 15 residues. CDR3 nucleotide sequence: TGTGCCAGCACCGGACTAGCGGGGCCCACAGATACGCAGTATTTT. It translates to CASTGLAGPTDTQYF.

This clonotype was seen ten or more times. The chain couples TRBV29-1 to TRBJ1-2; D may be TRBD1 (5 bases). Trimming left V 3 bases short and J 4 bases short, with 9 bases between. The length of the CDR3 is 12 residues. CDR1 is SQVTM and CDR2 is ANQGSEA in the germline V gene. The CDR3 sequence: CSVDKGPYGYTF. The CDR3 region has the DNA TGCAGCGTTGACAAGGGACCCTATGGCTACACCTTC.

This chain connects TRBV14 to TRBJ2-5; D gene uncertain. This CDR3 is built from 13 residues. The V and J ends lost 4 bases and 2 bases respectively, with 8 bases between them. Per the germline V gene, CDR1 is SGHDN and CDR2 is FVKESK. Here the CDR3 reads CASSRLIQETQYF. CDR3 bases: TGTGCCAGCAGCCGACTCATACAAGAGACCCAGTACTTC. Supplemented by reference TRBV14 and TRBJ2-5, the full variable domain reads EAGVTQFPSHSVIEKGQTVTLRCDPISGHDNLYWYRRVMGKEIKFLLHFVKESKQDESGMPNNRFLAERTGGTYSTLKVQPAELEDSGVYFCASSRLIQETQYFGPGTRLLVL.

As concerns this clonotype: A single base separates this from a much larger clone, so it may be a read error. The rearrangement links TRBV7-9 to TRBJ2-5; D unresolved. CDR1 and CDR2 from the germline V gene are SEHNR and FQNEAQ (reference sequence). V was cut by 0 bases and J by 4 bases, with 12 bases left in between. This CDR3 comprises 15 residues. The CDR3 region is CASSLAARDGETQYF. For the CDR3, the DNA is TGTGCCAGCAGCTTAGCGGCCCGCGACGGAGAGACCCAGTACTTC.